This T cell receptor (beta chain) was sequenced for a study of T cell responses to AZD1222 COVID-19 vaccine. The length of the CDR3 is 12 residues. CDR1 SGHNT and CDR2 YENEEA come from the germline V gene. V lost 2 bases and J lost 9, with 8 bases in between. Regarding this clone: Its target is not known.

This table comes from immunoSEQ multiplex PCR, and its TCRdb copy is limited to in-frame clones, with some not included. The sample shows roughly 130,000 clones, around 90% of them seen only once. Overall study findings and caveats: Baseline seropositives among AZD1222 recipients totaled only five to seven. The study sampled repertoires only after the peak T cell response. The breadth and depth of Spike-specific TCRs increased once two AZD1222 doses had been given. Mostly white British, mostly female donors; authors suggested clonal diversity may be underestimated.

The sample here was peripheral blood, taken on day 0 of AZD1222 vaccination. The chain uses TRBV11-3 and TRBJ2-1; the D gene is possibly TRBD2 (6 bases). The receptor's source is an adult in good health. CDR3 sequence (DNA): TGTGCCAGCAGCTTACTGGGAGGTGAGCAGTTCTTC. Protein product: CASSLLGGEQFF.